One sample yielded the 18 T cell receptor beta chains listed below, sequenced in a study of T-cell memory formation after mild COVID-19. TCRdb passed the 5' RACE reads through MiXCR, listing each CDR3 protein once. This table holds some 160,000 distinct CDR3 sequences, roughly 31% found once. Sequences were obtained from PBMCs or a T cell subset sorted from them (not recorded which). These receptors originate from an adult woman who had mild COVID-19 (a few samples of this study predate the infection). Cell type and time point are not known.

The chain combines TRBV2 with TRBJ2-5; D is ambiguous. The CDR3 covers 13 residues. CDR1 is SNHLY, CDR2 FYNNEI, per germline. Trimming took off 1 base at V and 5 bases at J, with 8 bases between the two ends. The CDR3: CASSEGVGETQYF. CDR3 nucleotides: TGTGCCAGCAGTGAAGGGGTAGGGGAGACCCAGTACTTC.

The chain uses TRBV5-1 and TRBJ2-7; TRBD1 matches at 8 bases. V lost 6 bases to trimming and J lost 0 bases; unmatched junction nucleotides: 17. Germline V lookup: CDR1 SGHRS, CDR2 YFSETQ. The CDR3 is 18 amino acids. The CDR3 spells CASTSVGTGTGDSYEQYF. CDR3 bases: TGCGCCAGCACCTCCGTGGGCACCGGGACAGGAGACTCCTACGAGCAGTACTTC. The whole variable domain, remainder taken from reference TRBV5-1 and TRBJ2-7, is KAGVTQTPRYLIKTRGQQVTLSCSPISGHRSVSWYQQTPGQGLQFLFEYFSETQRNKGNFPGRFSGRQFSNSRSEMNVSTLELGDSALYLCASTSVGTGTGDSYEQYFGPGTRLTVT.

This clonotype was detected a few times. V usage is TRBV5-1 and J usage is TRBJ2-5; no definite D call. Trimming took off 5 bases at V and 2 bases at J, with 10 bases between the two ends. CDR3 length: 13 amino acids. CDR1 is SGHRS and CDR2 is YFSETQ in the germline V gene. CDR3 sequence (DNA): TGCGCCAGCAGATTCCGCGAGCAAGAGACCCAGTACTTC. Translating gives CASRFREQETQYF.

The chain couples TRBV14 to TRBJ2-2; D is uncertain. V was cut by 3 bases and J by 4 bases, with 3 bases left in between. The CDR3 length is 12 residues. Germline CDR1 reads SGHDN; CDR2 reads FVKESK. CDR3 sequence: CASSHRTGELFF. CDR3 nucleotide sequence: TGTGCCAGCAGCCACCGCACCGGGGAGCTGTTTTTT.

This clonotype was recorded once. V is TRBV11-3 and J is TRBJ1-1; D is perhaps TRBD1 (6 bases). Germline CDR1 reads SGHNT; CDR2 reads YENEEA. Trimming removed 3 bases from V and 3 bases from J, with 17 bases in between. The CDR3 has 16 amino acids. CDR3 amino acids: CASSFDGRGGDTEAFF. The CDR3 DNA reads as TGTGCCAGCAGCTTTGACGGAAGAGGGGGAGACACTGAAGCTTTCTTT.

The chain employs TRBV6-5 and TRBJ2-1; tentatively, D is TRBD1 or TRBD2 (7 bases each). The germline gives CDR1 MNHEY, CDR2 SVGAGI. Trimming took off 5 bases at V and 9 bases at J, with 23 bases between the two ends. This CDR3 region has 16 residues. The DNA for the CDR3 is TGTGCCAGCAGTCCAGGACTAGGAGGGGGCAATCGTGAGCAGTTCTTC. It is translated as CASSPGLGGGNREQFF.

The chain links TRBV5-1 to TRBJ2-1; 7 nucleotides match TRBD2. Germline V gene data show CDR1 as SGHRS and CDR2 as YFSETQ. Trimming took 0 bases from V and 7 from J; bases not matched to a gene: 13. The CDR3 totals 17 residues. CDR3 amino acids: CASSLALGSGAGNEQFF. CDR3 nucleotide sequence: TGCGCCAGCAGCTTGGCCCTGGGGAGCGGGGCAGGGAATGAGCAGTTCTTC.

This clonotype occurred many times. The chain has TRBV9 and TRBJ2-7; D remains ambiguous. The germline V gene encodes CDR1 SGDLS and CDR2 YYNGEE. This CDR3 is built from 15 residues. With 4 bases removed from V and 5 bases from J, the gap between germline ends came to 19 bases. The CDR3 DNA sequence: TGTGCCAGCAGCCGTACGGGCAGCTTGGCCGACGAGCAGTACTTC. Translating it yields CASSRTGSLADEQYF.

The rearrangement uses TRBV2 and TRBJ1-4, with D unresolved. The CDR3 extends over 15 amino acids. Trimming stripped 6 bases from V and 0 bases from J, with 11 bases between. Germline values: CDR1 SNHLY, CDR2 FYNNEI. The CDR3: CASSGQLATNEKLFF. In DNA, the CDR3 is TGTGCCAGCAGCGGGCAGTTGGCAACTAATGAAAAACTGTTTTTT.

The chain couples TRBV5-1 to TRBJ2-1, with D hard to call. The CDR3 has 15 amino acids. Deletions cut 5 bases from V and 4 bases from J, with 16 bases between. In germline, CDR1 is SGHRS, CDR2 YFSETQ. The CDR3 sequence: CASSNTSRPYNEQFF. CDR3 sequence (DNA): TGCGCCAGCAGTAACACCTCTCGACCTTACAATGAGCAGTTCTTC.

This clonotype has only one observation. CDR3 DNA: TGCAGCGTTGAAGAACAGGGGTTGGAGACCCAGTACTTC. Translating it yields CSVEEQGLETQYF. The rearrangement joins TRBV29-1 to TRBJ2-5; 7 bases match TRBD1. CDR3 length equals 13 residues. From germline, CDR1 is SQVTM and CDR2 ANQGSEA. The trim removed 0 bases at V and 5 bases at J, leaving 3 bases unmatched.

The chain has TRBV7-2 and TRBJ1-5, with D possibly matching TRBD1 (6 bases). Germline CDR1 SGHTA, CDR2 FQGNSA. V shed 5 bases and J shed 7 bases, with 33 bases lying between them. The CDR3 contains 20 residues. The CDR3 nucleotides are TGTGCCAGCAGCCCGAGGGGGGGAGGAGCGCGGACCCTGAATTGCCAGCCCCAGCATTTT. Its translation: CASSPRGGGARTLNCQPQHF. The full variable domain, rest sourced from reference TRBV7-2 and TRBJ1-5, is GAGVSQSPSNKVTEKGKDVELRCDPISGHTALYWYRQSLGQGLEFLIYFQGNSAPDKSGLPSDRFSAERTGGSVSTLTIQRTQQEDSAVYLCASSPRGGGARTLNCQPQHFGDGTRLSIL.

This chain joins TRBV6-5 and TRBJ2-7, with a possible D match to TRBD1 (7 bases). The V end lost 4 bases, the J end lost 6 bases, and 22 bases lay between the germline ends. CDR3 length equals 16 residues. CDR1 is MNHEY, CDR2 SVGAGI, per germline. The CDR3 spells CASSSTGTPLLSEQYF. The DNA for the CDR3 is TGTGCCAGCAGTTCGACAGGGACTCCCCTACTGAGCGAGCAGTACTTC.

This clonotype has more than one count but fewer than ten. The chain's CDR3 is CASSLEPKGPSYNEQFF. As DNA, the CDR3 is TGTGCCAGCAGCTTAGAGCCAAAGGGCCCATCCTACAATGAGCAGTTCTTC. The chain has TRBV7-8 and TRBJ2-1; the D is unclear. V was trimmed by 1 base and J by 1 base, leaving 14 bases between them. The length of the CDR3 is 17 residues. Germline V gene sequence: CDR1 SGHVS, CDR2 FQNEAQ.

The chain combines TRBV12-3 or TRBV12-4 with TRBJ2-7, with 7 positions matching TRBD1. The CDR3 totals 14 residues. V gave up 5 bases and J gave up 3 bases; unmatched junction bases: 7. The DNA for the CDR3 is TGTGCCAGCAGTCTACCGGGACAGTACTACGAGCAGTACTTC. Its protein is CASSLPGQYYEQYF.

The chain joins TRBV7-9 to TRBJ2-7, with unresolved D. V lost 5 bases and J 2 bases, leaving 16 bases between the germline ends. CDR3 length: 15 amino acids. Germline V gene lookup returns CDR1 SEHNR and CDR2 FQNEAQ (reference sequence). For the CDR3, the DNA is TGTGCCAGCAGCCCCCTAGGTCCAGCTACCTACGAGCAGTACTTC. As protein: CASSPLGPATYEQYF.

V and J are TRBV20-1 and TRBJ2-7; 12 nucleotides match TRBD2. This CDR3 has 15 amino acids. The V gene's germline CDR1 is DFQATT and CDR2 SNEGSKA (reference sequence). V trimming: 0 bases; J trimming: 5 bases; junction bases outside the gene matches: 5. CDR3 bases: TGCAGTGCTAGAGATGTGGCTAGCGGGGGGGACGAGCAGTACTTC. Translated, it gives CSARDVASGGDEQYF.

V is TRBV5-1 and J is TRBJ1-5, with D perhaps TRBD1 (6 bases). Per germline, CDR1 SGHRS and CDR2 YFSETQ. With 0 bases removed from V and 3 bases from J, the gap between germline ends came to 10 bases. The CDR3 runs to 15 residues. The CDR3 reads CASSLGGQNNQPQHF. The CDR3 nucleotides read TGCGCCAGCAGCTTGGGGGGACAAAACAATCAGCCCCAGCATTTT.